These 15 T cell receptor beta chains came from one sample sequenced in a study of STAT5B mutations in CD4+ large granular lymphocyte leukemia. Sequencing used immunoSEQ multiplex PCR; TCRdb keeps in-frame clones, though not all of them. The sample shows 30,000 to 40,000 clones, roughly 85% of them seen only once. The sample comprised CD4+ T cells from blood buffy coats. These receptors were collected from a human donor in good health.

The sample holds one count of this clone. V is TRBV7-3 and J is TRBJ2-1, with 8 positions matching TRBD1. Looked up from germline, CDR1 is SGHTA and CDR2 is FQGTGA. Trimming took 4 bases from V and 6 from J; bases not matched to a gene: 5. The CDR3 covers 14 residues. The CDR3, as DNA: TGTGCCAGCAGCTCAGGACAGGGCCTCAATGAGCAGTTCTTC. It codes for CASSSGQGLNEQFF.

The chain couples TRBV5-1 to TRBJ2-7, with 8 bases matching TRBD1. The CDR3 is 15 residues long. Germline V gene data show CDR1 as SGHRS and CDR2 as YFSETQ. V was clipped by 0 bases and J by 6 bases; unmatched bases: 8. The CDR3 sequence: CASSLEGQGLGEQYF. The CDR3 DNA reads as TGCGCCAGCAGCTTGGAAGGACAGGGTCTAGGCGAGCAGTACTTC.

V usage is TRBV5-1 and J usage is TRBJ2-2; 9 bases are a match to TRBD2. Per germline, CDR1 SGHRS and CDR2 YFSETQ. Germline trimming cut 0 bases from V and 2 bases from J; bases unmatched to any gene: 5. There are 17 residues in the CDR3. This CDR3 is CASSLAAGGANTGELFF. For the CDR3, the DNA is TGCGCCAGCAGCTTGGCGGCGGGGGGGGCTAACACCGGGGAGCTGTTTTTT.

The J gene is TRBJ2-7, the V gene TRBV28, with TRBD2 matching 10 bases. V lost 9 bases to trimming and J lost 0 bases; unmatched junction nucleotides: 2. The CDR3 is made up of 13 amino acids. CDR1 is MDHEN, CDR2 SYDVKM, per germline. The CDR3 DNA reads as TGTGCCAGTACTAGCGGGGTCTCCTACGAGCAGTACTTC. It translates to CASTSGVSYEQYF.

This chain connects TRBV18 to TRBJ1-5, with D maybe TRBD1 (6 bases). CDR1 is KGHSH and CDR2 is LQKENI in the germline V gene. The length of the CDR3 is 18 residues. V gave up 3 bases and J gave up 0 bases, with 18 bases separating them. CDR3 nucleotide sequence: TGTGCCAGCTCACCCCGGGACACGAGGTTTTATAGCAATCAGCCCCAGCATTTT. It is translated as CASSPRDTRFYSNQPQHF.

As concerns this clone: Compared with germline, one end of the junction differs, possibly owing to a read error. The chain joins TRBV7-9 to TRBJ1-5; D is perhaps TRBD1 (5 bases). The CDR3 contains 14 residues. In germline, CDR1 is SEHNR, CDR2 FQNEAQ (reference sequence). This chain's CDR3 is CASSHPGPNRPQHF. DNA of the CDR3: TGTGCCAGCAGTCACCCGGGGCCCAATCGGCCCCAGCATTTT.

The CDR3 DNA reads as TGTGCCAGCAGCTTCGAGGGTCAGACTAGCTATGAGCAGTTCTTC. Protein sequence: CASSFEGQTSYEQFF. This chain joins TRBV11-1 and TRBJ2-1; TRBD2 matches at 7 bases. Looked up from germline, CDR1 is SGHAT and CDR2 is FQDESV (reference sequence). The CDR3 sequence is 15 residues long. The V gene end was trimmed by 3 bases and the J gene end by 8 bases; junction bases not matched to a gene: 10.

The chain links TRBV27 to TRBJ2-5, with no clear D. CDR3 length: 15 residues. The V end lost 5 bases, the J end lost 5 bases, and 18 bases lay between the germline ends. Germline CDR1 and CDR2: MNHEY and SMNVEV (reference sequence). The CDR3 region is CASSPRTFFGETQYF. The CDR3 DNA reads TGTGCCAGCAGTCCTAGGACCTTTTTCGGGGAGACCCAGTACTTC.

The genes are TRBV29-1 and TRBJ1-3; 7 bases are a match to TRBD1. This CDR3 region has 14 residues. The germline V gene encodes CDR1 SQVTM and CDR2 ANQGSEA. Germline trimming cut 3 bases from V and 2 bases from J; bases unmatched to any gene: 4. CDR3 sequence reads: CSVDSTGPGNTIYF. The CDR3, as DNA: TGCAGCGTTGACTCGACAGGGCCTGGAAACACCATATATTTT. Full variable domain (remainder filled in from reference TRBV29-1 and TRBJ1-3): SAVISQKPSRDICQRGTSLTIQCQVDSQVTMMFWYRQQPGQSLTLIATANQGSEATYESGFVIDKFPISRPNLTFSTLTVSNMSPEDSSIYLCSVDSTGPGNTIYFGEGSWLTVV.

The V and J genes are TRBV5-1 and TRBJ2-1, with D perhaps TRBD1 (5 bases). The V end was cut by 5 bases, the J end by 2 bases, with 11 bases between. The CDR3 is made up of 14 amino acids. The germline V gene has CDR1 SGHRS and CDR2 YFSETQ. The CDR3 region has the DNA TGCGCCAGCAGGGGGCAGGGAACCTACAATGAGCAGTTCTTC. Protein: CASRGQGTYNEQFF.

The V gene is TRBV2, the J gene TRBJ1-2, with D possibly being TRBD1 (5 bases). The CDR3 extends over 11 amino acids. CDR1 is SNHLY and CDR2 is FYNNEI in the germline V gene. The V end lost 4 bases, the J end lost 7 bases, and 7 bases lay between the germline ends. The CDR3 loop is CASSAGGGYTF. In DNA form, the CDR3 reads TGTGCCAGCAGTGCCGGGGGTGGCTACACCTTC.

The V and J genes are TRBV25-1 and TRBJ2-1; D is perhaps TRBD1 (6 bases). Looked up from germline, CDR1 is MGHDK and CDR2 is SYGVNS. The V and J ends lost 5 bases and 7 bases respectively, with 9 bases between them. CDR3 length: 12 amino acids. As DNA, the CDR3 is TGTGCCAGCAGTTACACAGGGAATGAGCAGTTCTTC. As protein: CASSYTGNEQFF.

The CDR3 loop is CASSWKTSGSTEQFF. The CDR3 DNA follows: TGCGCCAGCAGCTGGAAGACTAGCGGGAGCACTGAGCAGTTCTTC. J is TRBJ2-1 and V is TRBV5-1; TRBD2 agrees at 12 bases. The CDR3 has 15 amino acids. Germline V gene data show CDR1 as SGHRS and CDR2 as YFSETQ. V shed 3 bases and J 9 bases; nucleotides not matched to a gene: 7.

This chain joins TRBV25-1 and TRBJ2-5; 9 bases are shared with TRBD1. The CDR3 runs to 14 residues. Germline V CDR1 and CDR2: MGHDK, SYGVNS. Trimming took 6 bases from V and 4 from J; bases not matched to a gene: 6. The DNA for the CDR3 is TGTGCCAGCAGGGACAGGGGAGCTGGAGAGACCCAGTACTTC. Translation: CASRDRGAGETQYF.

The rearrangement joins TRBV5-4 to TRBJ2-5, with D hard to call. The CDR3 loop spans 14 amino acids. Germline V gives CDR1 SGHNT, CDR2 YYREEE (reference sequence). With 0 bases removed from V and 0 bases from J, the gap between germline ends came to 6 bases. CDR3 region: CASSLGDYQETQYF. The CDR3 coding sequence is TGTGCCAGCAGCTTGGGCGATTACCAAGAGACCCAGTACTTC.